The next 10 T cell receptor beta chains were all read from a single sample in a study of cytomegalovirus exposure and HLA in healthy donors. 13 Jbeta primers and 60 Vbeta primers were used for the PCR. Sequencing used immunoSEQ multiplex PCR; TCRdb keeps in-frame clones, though not all of them. Among under 150,000 clones listed, over 70% were seen once. Sequencing was carried out using PBMCs. These receptors were obtained from a woman aged 40 to 49 in good health and CMV-seronegative.

This chain connects TRBV6-1 to TRBJ1-4; no clear D. Germline V CDR1 and CDR2: MNHNS, SASEGT. The CDR3 has 14 residues. Deletions cut 3 bases from V and 8 bases from J, with 13 bases between. CDR3 DNA: TGTGCCAGCAGTGACGGCCTGACTGGCGAAAAACTGTTTTTT. This encodes CASSDGLTGEKLFF.

V is TRBV19 and J is TRBJ1-3; no reliable D call. The CDR3 contains 17 residues. Trimming shortened V by 4 bases and J by 2 bases, and 18 bases separated the two germline ends. In germline, CDR1 is LNHDA, CDR2 SQIVND (reference sequence). Here the CDR3 reads CASSTSPGRPAGNTIYF. The CDR3 DNA sequence: TGTGCCAGTAGTACCTCTCCCGGCAGGCCTGCTGGAAACACCATATATTTT.

This sequence joins TRBV27 and TRBJ2-4; 11 bases fit TRBD2. Looked up from germline, CDR1 is MNHEY and CDR2 is SMNVEV (reference sequence). Trimming took 5 bases from V and 3 from J; bases not matched to a gene: 6. This CDR3 region has 16 residues. CDR3 residues: CASSPLAGGGKNIQYF. The CDR3 bases are TGTGCCAGCAGTCCTCTAGCGGGAGGTGGCAAAAACATTCAGTACTTC.

This chain connects TRBV9 to TRBJ2-5, with D hard to call. V was trimmed by 3 bases and J by 0 bases, leaving 9 bases between them. The CDR3 sequence is 14 residues long. CDR1 and CDR2 (germline): SGDLS, YYNGEE. The CDR3 here is CASSEQTYQETQYF. CDR3 DNA: TGTGCCAGCAGCGAGCAAACGTACCAAGAGACCCAGTACTTC.

This sequence joins TRBV6-4 and TRBJ2-2; a possible D gene is TRBD2 (6 bases). The CDR3 sequence is 15 residues long. Germline V CDR1 and CDR2: MRHNA, SNTAGT. The germline V and J ends were trimmed by 4 bases and 0 bases, with 9 bases remaining between them. The CDR3 sequence: CASSVGTANTGELFF. As DNA, the CDR3 is TGTGCCAGCAGTGTAGGGACTGCGAACACCGGGGAGCTGTTTTTT.

This clone appeared a few times. This chain uses TRBV6-5 with TRBJ1-5; D is unclear. The CDR3 spans 12 residues. Trimming cost V 6 bases and J 3 bases, with 6 bases left between them. Germline values: CDR1 MNHEY, CDR2 SVGAGI. The CDR3 loop reads CASSLPNQPQHF. The CDR3 nucleotides read TGTGCCAGCAGCCTCCCCAATCAGCCCCAGCATTTT.

The genes are TRBV28 and TRBJ1-3; D is possibly TRBD1 (5 bases). The CDR3 loop spans 16 amino acids. Germline-derived CDR1 and CDR2 are MDHEN and SYDVKM. V lost 7 bases and J lost 1, with 17 bases in between. The CDR3 sequence is CASTLGGYESGNTIYF. As DNA, the CDR3 is TGTGCCAGCACCCTGGGGGGGTATGAGTCTGGAAACACCATATATTTT.

The rearrangement joins TRBV6-1 to TRBJ2-7; D perhaps matches TRBD2 (6 bases). The ends were cut back, 7 bases at V and 3 bases at J, with 16 bases in the middle. The V gene's germline CDR1 is MNHNS and CDR2 SASEGT. The CDR3 extends over 14 amino acids. The CDR3 DNA reads as TGTGCCAGCAATCGACTAGGGCAGATCTACGAGCAGTACTTC. Translating gives CASNRLGQIYEQYF.

This chain uses TRBV7-8 with TRBJ1-4; 9 bases are shared with TRBD1. Germline V lookup: CDR1 SGHVS, CDR2 FQNEAQ. Trimming cost V 5 bases and J 6 bases; bases outside gene matches: 4. The CDR3 has 14 residues. The CDR3 DNA reads as TGTGCCAGCAGCCCCGGGACAGGGCATGAAAAACTGTTTTTT. Protein product: CASSPGTGHEKLFF.

The genes are TRBV21-1 and TRBJ2-5; TRBD1, the D gene given by the table, was not confirmed from the DNA. TRBV21-1 is assigned pseudogene status. This CDR3 has 19 amino acids. This CDR3 is CASSKQKMGMWQVVETQYF. In DNA form, the CDR3 reads TGTGCCAGCAGCAAACAAAAGATGGGCATGTGGCAGGTTGTTGAGACCCAGTACTTC.